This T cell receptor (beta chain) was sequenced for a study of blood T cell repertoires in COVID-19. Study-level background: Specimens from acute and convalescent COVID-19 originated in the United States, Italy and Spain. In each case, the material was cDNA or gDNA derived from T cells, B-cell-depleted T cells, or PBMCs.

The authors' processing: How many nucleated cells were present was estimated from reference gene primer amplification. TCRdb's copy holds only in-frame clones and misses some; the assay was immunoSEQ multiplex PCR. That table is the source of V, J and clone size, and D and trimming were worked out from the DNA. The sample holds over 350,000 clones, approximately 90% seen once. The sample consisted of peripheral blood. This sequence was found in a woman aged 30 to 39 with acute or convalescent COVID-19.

This CDR3 is CASSATGDSGNTIYF. For the CDR3, the DNA is TGCGCCAGCAGCGCGACAGGAGACTCTGGAAACACCATATATTTT. V usage is TRBV5-1 and J usage is TRBJ1-3; D might be TRBD1 (6 bases). Germline CDR1 is SGHRS and CDR2 is YFSETQ. There are 15 residues in the CDR3. V gave up 4 bases and J gave up 0 bases, with 11 bases separating them.